The subject of this entry is one TCR beta chain. No antigen is known for it. The sample originates from a study of primary melanoma T cells and metastatic recurrence. As for the study in general: Samples were primary melanomas of stage T2 to T4. General study results and limits: T-cell fraction reportedly outperformed other histopathological variables added to thickness. The authors suggested a successful antitumor T-cell response can exist in primary melanoma.

Data came from immunoSEQ multiplex PCR; TCRdb stores just in-frame clones and leaves some out. The profile shows about 1,100 clones, 73% of them singletons. Germline V CDR1 and CDR2: LNHDA, SQIVND (reference sequence). The J segment lost 1 base and the V segment lost 5 bases, leaving 6 bases of the junction unmatched. The CDR3 totals 15 residues. Sequenced material: melanoma tumor tissue. The clonotype comes from a human donor with melanoma. V gene TRBV19 combines with J gene TRBJ1-1, with 8 bases aligning to TRBD1. The CDR3 bases are TGTGCCAGTAGTCCCCGGACAGGGACGAACACTGAAGCTTTCTTT. This gives the protein CASSPRTGTNTEAFF.